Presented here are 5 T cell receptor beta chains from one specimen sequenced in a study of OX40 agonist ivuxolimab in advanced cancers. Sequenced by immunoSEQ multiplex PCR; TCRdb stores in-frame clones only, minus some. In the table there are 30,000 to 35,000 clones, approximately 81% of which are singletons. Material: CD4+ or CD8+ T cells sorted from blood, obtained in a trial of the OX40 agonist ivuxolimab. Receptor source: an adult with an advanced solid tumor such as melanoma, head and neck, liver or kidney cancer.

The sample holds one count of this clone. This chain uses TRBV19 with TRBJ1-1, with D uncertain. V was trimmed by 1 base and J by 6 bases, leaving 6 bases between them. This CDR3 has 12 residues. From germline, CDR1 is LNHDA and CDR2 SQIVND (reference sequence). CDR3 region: CASSIAPSEAFF. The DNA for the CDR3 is TGTGCCAGTAGTATAGCCCCCTCTGAAGCTTTCTTT.

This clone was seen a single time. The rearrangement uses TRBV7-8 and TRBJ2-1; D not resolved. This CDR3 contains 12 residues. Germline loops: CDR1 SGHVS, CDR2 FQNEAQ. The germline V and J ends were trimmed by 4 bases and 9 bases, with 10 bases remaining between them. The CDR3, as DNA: TGTGCCAGCAGCTCCCAGCGCCTTGAGCAGTTCTTC. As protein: CASSSQRLEQFF. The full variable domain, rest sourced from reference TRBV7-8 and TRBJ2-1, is GAGVSQSPRYKVAKRGQDVALRCDPISGHVSLFWYQQALGQGPEFLTYFQNEAQLDKSGLPSDRFFAERPEGSVSTLKIQRTQQEDSAVYLCASSSQRLEQFFGPGTRLTVL.

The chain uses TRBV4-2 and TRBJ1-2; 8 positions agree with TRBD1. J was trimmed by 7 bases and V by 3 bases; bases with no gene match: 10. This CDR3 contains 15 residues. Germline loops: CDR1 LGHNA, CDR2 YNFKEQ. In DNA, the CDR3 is TGTGCCAGCAGCCAGGCCGGACAGGGTTCGAGTGGCTACACCTTC. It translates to CASSQAGQGSSGYTF.

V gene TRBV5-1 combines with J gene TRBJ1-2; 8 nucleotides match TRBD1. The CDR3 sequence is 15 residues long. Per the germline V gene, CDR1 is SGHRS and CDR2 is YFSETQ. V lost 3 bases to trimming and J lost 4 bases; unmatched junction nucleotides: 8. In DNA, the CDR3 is TGCGCCAGCAGCTCGGGGACAACAGGGGGCTATGGCTACACCTTC. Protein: CASSSGTTGGYGYTF.

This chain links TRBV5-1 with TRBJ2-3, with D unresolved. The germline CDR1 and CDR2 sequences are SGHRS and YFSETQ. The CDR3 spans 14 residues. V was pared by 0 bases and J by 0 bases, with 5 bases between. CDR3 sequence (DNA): TGCGCCAGCAGCTTGGGAGCTAGCACAGATACGCAGTATTTT. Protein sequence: CASSLGASTDTQYF.